The next 10 T cell receptor beta chains were all read from a single sample in a study of blood T cell repertoires in COVID-19. Clones were sequenced by immunoSEQ multiplex PCR, and TCRdb holds only the in-frame ones, with some missing. The table has tens of thousands of clones, approximately 80% seen once; the top ten hold more than 10%. Material for sequencing was peripheral blood. The receptors were gathered from a man older than 75 with acute or convalescent COVID-19.

This clone has just a few counts. The chain is built from TRBV7-9 and TRBJ1-3; D may be TRBD1 (6 bases). This CDR3 comprises 16 residues. Trimming pared 5 bases from V and 0 bases from J, leaving 14 bases between. CDR1 and CDR2 from the germline V gene are SEHNR and FQNEAQ (reference sequence). As DNA, the CDR3 is TGTGCCAGCAGCACGAGGACAGCACACTCTGGAAACACCATATATTTT. Translation: CASSTRTAHSGNTIYF.

The chain carries TRBV7-3 and TRBJ2-2, with D unresolved. This CDR3 comprises 14 residues. V was cut by 6 bases and J by 2 bases, with 10 bases left in between. The germline gives CDR1 SGHTA, CDR2 FQGTGA. The CDR3 DNA is TGTGCCAGCAGACCCGACACCAACACCGGGGAGCTGTTTTTT. Amino acids: CASRPDTNTGELFF.

The J gene is TRBJ2-7, the V gene TRBV10-3; D is undetermined. The CDR3 consists of 13 residues. Trimming pared 2 bases from V and 6 bases from J, leaving 11 bases between. CDR1 and CDR2 (germline): ENHRY, SYGVKD. Here the CDR3 reads CAISEEVIVEQYF. The CDR3 bases are TGTGCCATCAGTGAGGAGGTTATCGTCGAGCAGTACTTC.

The rearrangement uses TRBV6-5 and TRBJ1-2; D uncertain. Germline loops: CDR1 MNHEY, CDR2 SVGAGI. This CDR3 contains 12 residues. Trimming took 7 bases from V and 5 from J, leaving 11 bases between them. CDR3 amino acids: CASTENGYGYTF. CDR3 coding DNA: TGTGCCAGCACGGAAAACGGGTATGGCTACACCTTC.

This clone was detected only a few times. This rearrangement joins TRBV12-3 or TRBV12-4 to TRBJ1-1; D not resolved. CDR3 length: 12 amino acids. V lost 3 bases and J lost 6, with 8 bases in between. CDR3 protein: CASSFEGPEAFF. The CDR3 DNA reads as TGTGCCAGCAGTTTTGAGGGCCCTGAAGCTTTCTTT.

This chain uses TRBV7-9 with TRBJ1-1; the D gene is possibly TRBD1 (5 bases). CDR3 length equals 14 residues. Germline V gene sequence: CDR1 SEHNR, CDR2 FQNEAQ (reference sequence). V gave up 5 bases and J gave up 5 bases, with 15 bases separating them. Here the CDR3 reads CASSPGRARTEAFF. As DNA, the CDR3 is TGTGCCAGCAGCCCCGGCAGGGCTCGTACTGAAGCTTTCTTT.

The V and J genes are TRBV10-3 and TRBJ2-5; TRBD2 is a possible D gene (6 bases). The CDR3 extends over 14 amino acids. Trimming removed 4 bases at V and 2 bases at J, with 11 bases between. CDR1 and CDR2 (germline): ENHRY, SYGVKD. The DNA of the CDR3 is TGTGCCATCAGTGCCGGGACTGCACAAGAGACCCAGTACTTC. Protein sequence: CAISAGTAQETQYF.

The gene calls are TRBV7-3 and TRBJ2-3, with TRBD1 identical over 8 bases. Germline values: CDR1 SGHTA, CDR2 FQGTGA. This CDR3 is built from 15 residues. With 4 bases clipped from V and 1 base from J, the junction kept 4 bases outside the gene matches. CDR3 sequence (DNA): TGTGCCAGCAGCTCGAGGACAGGGCGCACAGATACGCAGTATTTT. It encodes CASSSRTGRTDTQYF.

This chain links TRBV5-4 with TRBJ2-7; 9 nucleotides align to TRBD2. Germline lookup yields CDR1 SGHNT and CDR2 YYREEE (reference sequence). V dropped 3 bases and J dropped 7; count of bases not matched to a gene: 14. The length of the CDR3 is 16 residues. DNA for the CDR3: TGTGCCAGCAGCTCGGAAGCGGGGGGTTTCGGGAAAGAGCAGTACTTC. The encoded protein is CASSSEAGGFGKEQYF.

This clone was seen more than once but under ten times. V usage is TRBV4-1 and J usage is TRBJ2-7, with D perhaps TRBD1 (5 bases). Trimming left V 1 base short and J 0 bases short, with 13 bases between. This CDR3 is built from 16 residues. The germline gives CDR1 MGHRA, CDR2 YSYEKL. The CDR3 loop is CASSQGKGPPSYEQYF. The DNA for the CDR3 is TGCGCCAGCAGCCAAGGGAAGGGGCCCCCCTCCTACGAGCAGTACTTC.